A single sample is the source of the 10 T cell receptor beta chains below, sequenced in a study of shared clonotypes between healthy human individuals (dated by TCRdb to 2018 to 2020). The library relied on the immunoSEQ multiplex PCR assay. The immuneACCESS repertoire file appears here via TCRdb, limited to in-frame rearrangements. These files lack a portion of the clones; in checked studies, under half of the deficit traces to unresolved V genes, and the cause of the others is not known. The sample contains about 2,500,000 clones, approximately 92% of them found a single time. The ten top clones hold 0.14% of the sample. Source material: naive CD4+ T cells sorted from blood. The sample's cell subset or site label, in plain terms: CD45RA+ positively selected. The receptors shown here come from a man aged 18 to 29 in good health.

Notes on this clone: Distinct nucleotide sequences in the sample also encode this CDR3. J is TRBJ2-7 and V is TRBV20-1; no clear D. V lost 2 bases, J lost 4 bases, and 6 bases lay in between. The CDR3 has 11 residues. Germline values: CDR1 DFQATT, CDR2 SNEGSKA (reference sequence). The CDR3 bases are TGCAGTGCTAGACTAGGTTACGAGCAGTACTTC. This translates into CSARLGYEQYF.

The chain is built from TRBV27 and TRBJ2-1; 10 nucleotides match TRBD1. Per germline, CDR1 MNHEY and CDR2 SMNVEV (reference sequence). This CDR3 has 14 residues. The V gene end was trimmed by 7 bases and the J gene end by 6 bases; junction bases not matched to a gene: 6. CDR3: CASTWGTGVNEQFF. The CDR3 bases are TGTGCCAGCACCTGGGGGACAGGGGTCAATGAGCAGTTCTTC.

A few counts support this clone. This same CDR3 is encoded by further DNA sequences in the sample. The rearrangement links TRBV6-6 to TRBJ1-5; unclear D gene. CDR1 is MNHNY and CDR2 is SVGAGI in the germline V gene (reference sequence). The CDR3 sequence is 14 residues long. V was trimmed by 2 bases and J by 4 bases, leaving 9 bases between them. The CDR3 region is CASSYPEENQPQHF. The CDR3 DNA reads TGTGCCAGCAGTTACCCAGAGGAAAATCAGCCCCAGCATTTT.

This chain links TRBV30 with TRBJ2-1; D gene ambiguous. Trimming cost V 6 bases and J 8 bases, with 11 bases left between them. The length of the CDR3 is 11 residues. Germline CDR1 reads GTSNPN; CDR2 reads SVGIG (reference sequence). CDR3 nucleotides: TGTGCCTGCCTCACTGGCTATGAGCAGTTCTTC. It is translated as CACLTGYEQFF.

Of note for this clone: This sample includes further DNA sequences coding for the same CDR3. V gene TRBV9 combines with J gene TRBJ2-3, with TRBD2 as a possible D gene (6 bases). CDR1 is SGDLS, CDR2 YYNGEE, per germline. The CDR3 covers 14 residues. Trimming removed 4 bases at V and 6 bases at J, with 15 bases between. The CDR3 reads CASSPGLLTDTQYF. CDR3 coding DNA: TGTGCCAGCAGCCCGGGACTCCTCACGGATACGCAGTATTTT.

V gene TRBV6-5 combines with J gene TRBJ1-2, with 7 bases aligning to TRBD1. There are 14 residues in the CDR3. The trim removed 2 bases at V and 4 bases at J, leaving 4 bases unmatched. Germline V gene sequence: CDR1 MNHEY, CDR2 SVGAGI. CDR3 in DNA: TGTGCCAGCAGTTACCCAGGGGGAATCTATGGCTACACCTTC. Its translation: CASSYPGGIYGYTF.

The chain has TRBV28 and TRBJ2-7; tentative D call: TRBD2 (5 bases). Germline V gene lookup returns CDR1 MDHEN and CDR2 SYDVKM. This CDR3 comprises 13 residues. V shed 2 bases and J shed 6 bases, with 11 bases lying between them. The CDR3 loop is CASSLGESGEQYF. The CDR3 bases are TGTGCCAGCAGTTTAGGGGAGTCGGGCGAGCAGTACTTC. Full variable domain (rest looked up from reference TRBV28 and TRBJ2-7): DVKVTQSSRYLVKRTGEKVFLECVQDMDHENMFWYRQDPGLGLRLIYFSYDVKMKEKGDIPEGYSVSREKKERFSLILESASTNQTSMYLCASSLGESGEQYFGPGTRLTVT.

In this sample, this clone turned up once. The CDR3 protein is CASSLKGYSYEQYF. In DNA form, the CDR3 reads TGTGCCAGCAGTTTAAAAGGGTACTCCTACGAGCAGTACTTC. The chain links TRBV27 to TRBJ2-7; no definite D call. Germline V gene data show CDR1 as MNHEY and CDR2 as SMNVEV (reference sequence). The CDR3 runs 14 residues. Trimming stripped 2 bases from V and 0 bases from J, with 8 bases between.

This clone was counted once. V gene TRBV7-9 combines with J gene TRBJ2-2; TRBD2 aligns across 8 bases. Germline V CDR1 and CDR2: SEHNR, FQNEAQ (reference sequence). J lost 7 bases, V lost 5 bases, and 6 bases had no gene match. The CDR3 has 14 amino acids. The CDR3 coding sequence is TGTGCCAGCAGCCCCCGGACTAGCTTCGGGGAGCTGTTTTTT. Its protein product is CASSPRTSFGELFF. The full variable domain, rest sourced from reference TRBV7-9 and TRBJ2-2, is DTGVSQNPRHKITKRGQNVTFRCDPISEHNRLYWYRQTLGQGPEFLTYFQNEAQLEKSRLLSDRFSAERPKGSFSTLEIQRTEQGDSAMYLCASSPRTSFGELFFGEGSRLTVL.

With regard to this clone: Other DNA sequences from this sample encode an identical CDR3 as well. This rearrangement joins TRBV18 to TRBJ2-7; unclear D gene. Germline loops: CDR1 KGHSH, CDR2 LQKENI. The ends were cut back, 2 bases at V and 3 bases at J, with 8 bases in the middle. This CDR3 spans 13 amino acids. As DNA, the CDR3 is TGTGCCAGCTCACCAGGGGTAGGCTACGAGCAGTACTTC. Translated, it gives CASSPGVGYEQYF.